This T cell receptor (beta chain) appears in the sequencing data of a study of shared T cell receptors in the human thymus. This CDR3 has 15 amino acids. Trimming shortened V by 1 base and J by 2 bases, and 9 bases separated the two germline ends. The germline V gene has CDR1 LNHNV and CDR2 YYDKDF (reference sequence). The method was immunoSEQ multiplex PCR; TCRdb's version includes in-frame clones alone and lacks a portion of them. The sample consists of about 660,000 clones, 70% to 90% of them appearing once. This same sample was also taken into another study, of human thymus T cells. That paper adds: Donation came from healthy Finnish infants having corrective surgery for congenital heart defects. Thymus pieces cut out during corrective heart surgery were the tissue that was used. V and J genes seemed to be used with bias in thymic and blood repertoires. Unrelated individuals were reported by related research to share highly overlapping thymic repertoires.

The chain uses TRBV15 and TRBJ1-5; TRBD1 is a possible D gene (5 bases). The origin of this receptor is a boy younger than two with a congenital heart defect. The sequenced sample was thymocytes. The DNA of the CDR3 is TGTGCCACCAGCAGAGGTGACAGTCGCAATCAGCCCCAGCATTTT. This translates into CATSRGDSRNQPQHF.